Below, one TCR beta chain is given with its context. This specimen comes from a study of T cell responses to AZD1222 COVID-19 vaccine. Some clones are missing from TCRdb's copy, which holds only in-frame ones; the method was immunoSEQ multiplex PCR. The data hold approximately 220,000 clones, with 90% to 95% observed a single time. The CDR3 length is 17 residues. Per germline, CDR1 SGHTA and CDR2 FQGNSA. V lost 1 base, J lost 2 bases, and 6 bases stayed unmatched. The genes are TRBV7-2 and TRBJ2-5; 11 positions match TRBD2. The sample in question was peripheral blood, obtained on day 0 of MenACWY control vaccination. This clonotype was sampled from an adult in good health. The CDR3 region is CASSLGLLAGGQETQYF. As DNA, the CDR3 is TGTGCCAGCAGCTTAGGGTTGCTAGCGGGGGGACAAGAGACCCAGTACTTC.